This T cell receptor beta chain stems from a study of early T cells in non-severe SARS-CoV-2 infection. Study as a whole: Chains were unpaired, as sequencing was done on bulk RNA from unsorted whole blood.

Germline V gene data show CDR1 as WSHSY and CDR2 as SAAADI. The CDR3 length is 15 residues. Trimming took 5 bases from V and 2 from J, leaving 15 bases between them. This clonotype occurred many times. Researchers attached unique molecular identifiers to individual cDNA molecules. TCRdb redid the calling of the 5' RACE reads with MiXCR, one entry per CDR3 protein. The profile covers over 25,000 distinct CDR3 sequences, with approximately 5.4% appearing a single time and more than 0.7% taken by the ten largest. The clonotype originates from an adult who was a healthcare worker with PCR-confirmed SARS-CoV-2 infection or an uninfected control (not recorded which). The sample consisted of whole blood. The rearrangement uses TRBV10-2 and TRBJ1-1; no clear D. CDR3 sequence (DNA): TGCGCCAGCAGTCCCGGGCGAGGTAGAAACACTGAAGCTTTCTTT. As protein: CASSPGRGRNTEAFF.